This T cell receptor beta chain appears in the sequencing data of a study of cytomegalovirus exposure and HLA in healthy donors. The study, taken as a whole, reports: HLA alleles showed associations with around 15,000 TCR beta sequences in a later analysis, at a 0.05 false discovery rate. A later analysis found that most CMV-associated TCR beta chains appeared HLA-restricted. A missense variant in DCLRE1C was later tied to TCR beta V- and J-gene trimming.

The PCR used 60 Vbeta and 13 Jbeta primers. Original analysis: A later analysis tallied about 80 million unique TCR beta chains, 8.5 million to 11 million of them shared. Repertoires were generated with immunoSEQ multiplex PCR, while TCRdb's copy carries only in-frame clones and drops some. For V, J and clone size, that table is used; D and trimming come from the DNA. The table lists more than 95,000 clones, roughly 85% of them singletons, with about 5.3% in the top ten. V shed 3 bases and J 10 bases; nucleotides not matched to a gene: 6. This CDR3 contains 15 residues. Per germline, CDR1 MNHNS and CDR2 SASEGT. This clone has a handful of counts. Its matching antigen is unknown.

The sequence was collected from a man in his sixties in good health and CMV-seropositive. Material for sequencing was PBMCs. J is TRBJ1-4 and V is TRBV6-1; TRBD1 matches at 12 bases. CDR3 sequence reads: CASSDGTGGRGKLFF. As DNA, the CDR3 is TGTGCCAGCAGTGATGGGACAGGGGGCAGGGGAAAACTGTTTTTT.